The T cell receptor (beta chain) described here comes from a study of T cell responses to AZD1222 COVID-19 vaccine. Study summary: Doses given second, at about 4 or about 12 weeks, were pooled.

Sequencing used immunoSEQ multiplex PCR; TCRdb keeps in-frame clones, though not all of them. The top ten hold more than 1.5% of the sample, which has over 150,000 clones, roughly 92% seen once. Germline V lookup: CDR1 LNHDA, CDR2 SQIVND (reference sequence). The V end was cut by 6 bases, the J end by 0 bases, with 12 bases between. The CDR3 is 15 amino acids. Study results and limitations: The number of AZD1222 recipients seropositive at baseline was only five or six.

Notes on this clone: Antigen specificity is unknown.

V usage is TRBV19 and J usage is TRBJ2-1; D gene ambiguous. Source: peripheral blood, taken on day 0 of AZD1222 vaccination. This TCR was recovered from an adult in good health. CDR3 protein: CASSPSAGSYNEQFF. The CDR3 nucleotides are TGTGCCAGTAGCCCCTCGGCCGGCTCCTACAATGAGCAGTTCTTC.